Listed below are T cell receptor beta chains from one sample, sequenced in a study of shared clonotypes between healthy human individuals. The method was immunoSEQ multiplex PCR; TCRdb's version includes in-frame clones alone and lacks a portion of them. The table has some 1 million clones, roughly 80% seen once. Specimen: memory CD4+ T cells sorted from blood. The receptors were gathered from a young man in good health. Each CDR3 is given with its conserved first and last residue.

V gene	CDR3 length	J gene	CDR3 protein
TRBV9	15	TRBJ2-7	CASRFGEGRPYEQYF
TRBV7-6	18	TRBJ2-3	CASSPYPDWSAGTDTQYF
TRBV18	14	TRBJ2-7	CASSWTGAIFEQYF
TRBV5-1	16	TRBJ1-2	CASSSAWGQAPYGYTF
TRBV25-1	13	TRBJ2-7	CASSGTTAYEQYF
TRBV19	17	TRBJ1-5	CASSIWQGANGNQPQHF
TRBV5-4	15	TRBJ1-2	CASSAGTGSNYGYTF
TRBV11-2	16	TRBJ2-5	CASSLDRAGGGETQYF
TRBV5-5	13	TRBJ1-6	CASSVELTSPLHF
TRBV27	14	TRBJ2-7	CASSLAGGKYEQYF
TRBV18	14	TRBJ2-7	CASSPGQATYEQYF
TRBV4-2	16	TRBJ2-3	CASSQDLATSTDTQYF
TRBV6-1	14	TRBJ1-2	CASEGDRGDYGYTF
TRBV30	14	TRBJ1-5	CAWDRGYSNQPQHF
TRBV9	13	TRBJ1-1	CASSPISLSEAFF
TRBV2	15	TRBJ2-1	CASSEGRDAANEQFF
TRBV11-2	13	TRBJ2-7	CASSPRPGYEQYF
TRBV5-6	16	TRBJ1-2	CASSLGLGQGNYGYTF
TRBV6-1	13	TRBJ1-2	CAIWTDANYGYTF
TRBV7-2	16	TRBJ2-3	CASSLWAGGGRDTQYF
TRBV9	15	TRBJ1-1	CASSDRPSMNTEAFF
TRBV6-6	14	TRBJ1-1	CASSYRFSTTEAFF
TRBV12-5	14	TRBJ1-2	CASGLPGTVYGYTF
TRBV5-1	15	TRBJ1-1	CASSLGGWYLSEAFF
TRBV19	17	TRBJ2-5	CASSTPSGKTTQETQYF
TRBV5-4	15	TRBJ1-4	CASSPGRSLNEKLFF
TRBV7-9	14	TRBJ1-1	CASSLGTANTEAFF
TRBV1	14	TRBJ1-2	CTSSQDVRGHGYTF
TRBV30	15	TRBJ2-3	CAWSVLQGGTDTQYF
TRBV10-3	12	TRBJ1-1	CAISSTGVEAFF
TRBV7-8	15	TRBJ2-3	CASSLKGGSTDTQYF
TRBV7-9	14	TRBJ2-2	CASSLIPDFGELFF
TRBV5-4	13	TRBJ2-2	CASSLRNTGELFF
TRBV9	13	TRBJ2-3	CASSGGVTDTQYF
TRBV2	12	TRBJ1-2	CASGGGLYGYTF
TRBV19	13	TRBJ2-7	CATQGVGSYEQYF
TRBV4-1	15	TRBJ2-1	CASSHPIAQKDEQFF
TRBV5-6	15	TRBJ1-5	CASSFGRFSNQPQHF
TRBV28	13	TRBJ2-7	CASSWAGAYEQYF
TRBV6-6	12	TRBJ1-6	CASSDHNSPLHF
TRBV7-3	12	TRBJ2-2	CASSLRTGELFF
TRBV9	14	TRBJ1-1	CASSVVGSDTEAFF
TRBV19	16	TRBJ2-5	CASSPTGSKPQETQYF
TRBV7-2	16	TRBJ1-5	CASSLVAGISNQPQHF
TRBV7-2	15	TRBJ1-4	CASQLNGATNEKLFF
TRBV6-6	16	TRBJ1-3	CASSPQGGRSGNTIYF
TRBV27	16	TRBJ1-1	CASSPGTGGMNTEAFF
TRBV6-6	14	TRBJ2-2	CASSDRTHTGELFF
TRBV15	17	TRBJ1-5	CATSREGGLGGNQPQHF
TRBV19	17	TRBJ1-5	CASSILNRGASNQPQHF
TRBV7-9	13	TRBJ2-7	CASSSSGSHEQYF
TRBV9	13	TRBJ2-7	CASSAQLGYEQYF
TRBV7-9	19	TRBJ2-6	CASSLGFDRALTGANVLTF
TRBV30	14	TRBJ1-6	CAWSERRGGSPLHF